This TCR beta chain comes out of a study of blood T cell repertoires in COVID-19. At the level of the study: COVID-19 samples collected from the United States, Italy and Spain covered acute and convalescent phases.

The CDR3 totals 15 residues. The V gene's germline CDR1 is MNHEY and CDR2 SVGEGT. With 5 bases clipped from V and 2 bases from J, the junction kept 5 bases outside the gene matches. This clone was observed a handful of times. Here immunoSEQ multiplex PCR was the method, and the copy in TCRdb shows in-frame clones only, minus some. This table has about 150,000 clones, around 81% appearing once. The TCR originated in a man between 65 and 85 years old who had recovered from COVID-19. Sequencing was performed on peripheral blood. This sequence joins TRBV6-2 or TRBV6-3 and TRBJ1-5, with 8 bases lining up with TRBD1. The CDR3 nucleotides are TGTGCCAGCAGTGCCGGGACAGGCGGCAATCAGCCCCAGCATTTT. Encoded protein: CASSAGTGGNQPQHF.